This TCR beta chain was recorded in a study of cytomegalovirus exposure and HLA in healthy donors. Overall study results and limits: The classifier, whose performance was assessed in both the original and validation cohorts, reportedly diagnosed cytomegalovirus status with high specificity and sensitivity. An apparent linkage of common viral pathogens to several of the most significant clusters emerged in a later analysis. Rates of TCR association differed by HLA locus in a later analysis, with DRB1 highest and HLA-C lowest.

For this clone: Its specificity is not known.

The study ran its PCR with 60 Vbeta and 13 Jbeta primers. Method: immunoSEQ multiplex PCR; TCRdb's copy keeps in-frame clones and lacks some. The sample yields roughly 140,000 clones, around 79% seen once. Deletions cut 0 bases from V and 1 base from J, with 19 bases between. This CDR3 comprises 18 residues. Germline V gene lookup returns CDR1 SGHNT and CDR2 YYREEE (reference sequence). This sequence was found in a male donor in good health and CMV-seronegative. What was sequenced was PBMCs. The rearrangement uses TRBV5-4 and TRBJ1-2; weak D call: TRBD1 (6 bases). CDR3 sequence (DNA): TGTGCCAGCAGCTTGGGGACTAAGGGGGGGCGGGGTAACTATGGCTACACCTTC. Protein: CASSLGTKGGRGNYGYTF.